This is a list of T cell receptor beta chains from one sample in a study of T cell changes during pregnancy in multiple sclerosis. The table came from immunoSEQ multiplex PCR; TCRdb's copy has only in-frame clones and leaves some out. Among under 70,000 clones listed, roughly 91% were seen once. Sequenced here: peripheral blood, sampled in the third trimester of pregnancy. Source of these receptors: a female donor in good health, enrolled as a control in a pregnancy study. The CDR3 runs from the conserved cysteine through the conserved F or W. The D gene is left open where the match is weak. Clone size is stated in some rows and not others, as once, few, many or a class when expanded.

v_call: TRBV7-9; j_call: TRBJ1-4; cdr3_length: 15; d_call: NA; clone_size: NA; cdr3_aa: CASSSLRGFNEKLFF; cdr3_nt: TGTGCCAGCAGCTCTTTGAGAGGGTTTAATGAAAAACTGTTTTTT
v_call: TRBV11-1; j_call: TRBJ2-1; cdr3_length: 17; d_call: TRBD2; clone_size: once; cdr3_aa: CASSPRLAGIKGNEQFF; cdr3_nt: TGTGCCAGCAGCCCAAGACTAGCGGGAATCAAAGGAAATGAGCAGTTCTTC
v_call: TRBV7-2; j_call: TRBJ2-5; cdr3_length: 14; d_call: TRBD2; clone_size: NA; cdr3_aa: CASSSSGKQETQYF; cdr3_nt: TGTGCCAGCAGCTCGAGCGGGAAACAAGAGACCCAGTACTTC
v_call: TRBV5-1; j_call: TRBJ2-3; cdr3_length: 19; d_call: NA; clone_size: NA; cdr3_aa: CASSTGPGYGGLGTDTQYF; cdr3_nt: TGCGCCAGCAGCACGGGACCTGGGTACGGGGGGCTTGGCACAGATACGCAGTATTTT
v_call: TRBV4-3; j_call: TRBJ2-7; cdr3_length: 15; d_call: NA; clone_size: NA; cdr3_aa: CASSQECPLLYEQYF; cdr3_nt: TGCGCCAGCAGCCAAGAATGTCCGCTACTGTACGAGCAGTACTTC
v_call: TRBV27; j_call: TRBJ2-3; cdr3_length: 17; d_call: TRBD2; clone_size: NA; cdr3_aa: CASRSDSGLAGADTQYF; cdr3_nt: TGTGCCAGCAGGTCTGATTCCGGACTAGCGGGTGCAGATACGCAGTATTTT
v_call: TRBV9; j_call: TRBJ2-5; cdr3_length: 18; d_call: TRBD2; clone_size: NA; cdr3_aa: CASSEGSSGRTGGETQYF; cdr3_nt: TGTGCCAGCAGCGAGGGTTCTAGCGGGAGGACGGGGGGAGAGACCCAGTACTTC
v_call: TRBV29-1; j_call: TRBJ2-1; cdr3_length: 12; d_call: NA; clone_size: NA; cdr3_aa: CSGTTTLNEQFF; cdr3_nt: TGCAGCGGTACTACTACGCTGAATGAGCAGTTCTTC
v_call: TRBV2; j_call: TRBJ1-3; cdr3_length: 15; d_call: TRBD1; clone_size: NA; cdr3_aa: CASSGDRGGGNTIYF; cdr3_nt: TGTGCCAGCAGTGGGGACAGGGGTGGTGGAAACACCATATATTTT
v_call: TRBV5-8; j_call: TRBJ1-4; cdr3_length: 14; d_call: TRBD1; clone_size: NA; cdr3_aa: CASSPGTGGEKLFF; cdr3_nt: TGTGCCAGCAGCCCCGGGACAGGTGGCGAAAAACTGTTTTTT
v_call: TRBV14; j_call: TRBJ2-6; cdr3_length: 16; d_call: NA; clone_size: NA; cdr3_aa: CASSQNFGTGANVLTF; cdr3_nt: TGTGCCAGCAGCCAGAACTTCGGGACTGGGGCCAACGTCCTGACTTTC